The T cell receptor (beta chain) under discussion was sequenced for a study of long-term antiretroviral therapy in people with HIV. Researchers report immunoSEQ v3.0 was run at survey level. Clones were read by immunoSEQ multiplex PCR, and TCRdb kept only the in-frame ones, dropping some. The sample lists some 12,000 clones, around 88% occurring once. This sequence originates from a woman aged 35 to 49 with HIV. The sample was unsorted PBMCs, taken 0.2 years before starting antiretroviral therapy.

CDR3 sequence reads: CASSYSGGGSYEQYF. The CDR3 DNA reads TGTGCCAGCAGTTACTCTGGCGGGGGCTCCTACGAGCAGTACTTC. The chain employs TRBV6-6 and TRBJ2-7; 7 bases are shared with TRBD2. The CDR3 is 15 residues long. The V gene end was trimmed by 0 bases and the J gene end by 0 bases; junction bases not matched to a gene: 2. CDR1 MNHNY and CDR2 SVGAGI come from the germline V gene (reference sequence).